This T cell receptor beta chain was sequenced in a study of blood T cell repertoires in COVID-19. Overall study context: COVID-19 samples from acute and convalescent phases originated in the United States, Italy and Spain. Sample material is recorded as cDNA or gDNA derived from T cells, B-cell-depleted T cells, or PBMCs.

Profiling relied on immunoSEQ multiplex PCR, and the TCRdb table lists in-frame clones only, not all of them. Among 150,000 to 200,000 clones listed, 88% were seen once. V lost 5 bases and J lost 5; bases outside the gene matches: 10. The CDR3 covers 16 residues. Per germline, CDR1 SGHTA and CDR2 FQGNSA. The chain carries TRBV7-2 and TRBJ2-5; 11 bases line up with TRBD2. The TCR sequence derives from a man between 45 and 60 years old who had recovered from COVID-19. Sequences were obtained from peripheral blood. The CDR3 sequence is CASSPVAGGPRETQYF. The CDR3 DNA sequence: TGTGCCAGCAGCCCCGTAGCGGGGGGGCCAAGGGAGACCCAGTACTTC. Full variable domain (missing parts from reference TRBV7-2 and TRBJ2-5): GAGVSQSPSNKVTEKGKDVELRCDPISGHTALYWYRQSLGQGLEFLIYFQGNSAPDKSGLPSDRFSAERTGGSVSTLTIQRTQQEDSAVYLCASSPVAGGPRETQYFGPGTRLLVL.